The text below deals with one TCR beta chain. Its antigen is not known. This CDR3 region has 15 residues. The junction had 5 bases not matched to a gene; V was cut back by 3 bases and J by 6 bases. The germline CDR1 and CDR2 sequences are SSHAT and FNYEAQ (reference sequence). The data originate from a study of T cell responses to AZD1222 COVID-19 vaccine. Study-wide results and caveats: CD4 TCRs linked to vaccination spanned spike, dominating at 160-218 and 743-854.

Data came from immunoSEQ multiplex PCR; TCRdb stores just in-frame clones and leaves some out. The table records approximately 120,000 clones, about 88% of them present only once. The receptor was derived from an adult in good health. Specimen: peripheral blood, collected on day 0 of AZD1222 vaccination. The rearrangement joins TRBV7-7 to TRBJ2-1, with TRBD2 matching over 10 bases. CDR3 DNA: TGTGCCAGCAGCTTCAGGACTAGCGGATTCAATGAGCAGTTCTTC. Encoded protein: CASSFRTSGFNEQFF.